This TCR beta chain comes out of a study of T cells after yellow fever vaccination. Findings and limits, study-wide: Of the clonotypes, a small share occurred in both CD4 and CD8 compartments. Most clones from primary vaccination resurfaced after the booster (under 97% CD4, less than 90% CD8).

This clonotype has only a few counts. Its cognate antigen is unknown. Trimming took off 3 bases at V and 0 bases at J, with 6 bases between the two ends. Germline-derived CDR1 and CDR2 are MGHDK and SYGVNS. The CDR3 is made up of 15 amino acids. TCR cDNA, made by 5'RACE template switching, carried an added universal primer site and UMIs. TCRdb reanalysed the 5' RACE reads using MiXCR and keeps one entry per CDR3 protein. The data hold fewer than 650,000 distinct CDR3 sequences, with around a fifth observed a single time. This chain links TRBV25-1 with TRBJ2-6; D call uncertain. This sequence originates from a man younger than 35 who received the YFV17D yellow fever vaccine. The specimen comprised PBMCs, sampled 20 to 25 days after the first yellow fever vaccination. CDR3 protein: CASSDGHSGANVLTF. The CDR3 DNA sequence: TGTGCCAGCAGTGATGGTCACTCTGGGGCCAACGTCCTGACTTTC.